This T cell receptor (beta chain) is drawn from a study of cytomegalovirus exposure and HLA in healthy donors. The study, taken as a whole, reports: There were reportedly fewer N-insertions in an Asian-associated ancestry cluster than the roughly 670-donor mean, in a later analysis. Per published accounts, TCR beta sequences correctly predicted the HLA-A and HLA-B alleles of most subjects.

The V segment lost 6 bases and the J segment 0 bases; nucleotides outside the gene matches: 14. This CDR3 has 18 residues. Germline V CDR1 and CDR2: LNHDA, SQIVND (reference sequence). The PCR made use of 60 Vbeta and 13 Jbeta primers. Data came from immunoSEQ multiplex PCR; TCRdb stores just in-frame clones and leaves some out. The table lists about 190,000 clones, around 73% of them singletons. This clone was recorded a few times. The target antigen is unknown. This TCR was sampled from a woman aged 25 to 39 in good health and CMV-seropositive. The material sequenced was PBMCs. This rearrangement joins TRBV19 to TRBJ2-3, with TRBD2 identical over 8 bases. Here the CDR3 DNA reads TGTGCCAGTAGGCTGGGGGCGGGGGGACTACGCAGCACAGATACGCAGTATTTT. Translation gives CASRLGAGGLRSTDTQYF.